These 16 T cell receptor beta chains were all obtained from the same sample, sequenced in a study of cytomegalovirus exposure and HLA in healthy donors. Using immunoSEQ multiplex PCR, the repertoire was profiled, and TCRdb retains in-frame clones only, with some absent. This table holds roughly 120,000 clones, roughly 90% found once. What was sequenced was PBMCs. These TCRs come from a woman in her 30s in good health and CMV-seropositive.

The CDR3 DNA is TGTGCCAGCAGTTACCACCGGACTACCTCTGGAAACACCATATATTTT. Translating it yields CASSYHRTTSGNTIYF. The chain is built from TRBV6-6 and TRBJ1-3; D not resolved. The CDR3 runs 16 residues. Trimming pared 2 bases from V and 0 bases from J, leaving 11 bases between. The germline gives CDR1 MNHNY, CDR2 SVGAGI (reference sequence).

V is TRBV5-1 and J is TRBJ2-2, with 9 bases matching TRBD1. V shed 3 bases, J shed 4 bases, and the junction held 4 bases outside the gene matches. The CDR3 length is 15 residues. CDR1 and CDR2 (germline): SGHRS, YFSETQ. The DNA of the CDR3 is TGCGCCAGCAGCTCAACGACAGGGGGCACCGGGGAGCTGTTTTTT. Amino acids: CASSSTTGGTGELFF.

The chain's CDR3 is CASSSQPPTSGLYNEQFF. In DNA form, the CDR3 reads TGCGCCAGCAGTTCCCAACCTCCGACTAGCGGGCTGTACAATGAGCAGTTCTTC. This chain joins TRBV5-1 and TRBJ2-1, with 10 bases identical to TRBD2. Germline CDR1 and CDR2: SGHRS and YFSETQ. The CDR3 loop spans 18 amino acids. V trimming: 5 bases; J trimming: 4 bases; junction bases outside the gene matches: 15.

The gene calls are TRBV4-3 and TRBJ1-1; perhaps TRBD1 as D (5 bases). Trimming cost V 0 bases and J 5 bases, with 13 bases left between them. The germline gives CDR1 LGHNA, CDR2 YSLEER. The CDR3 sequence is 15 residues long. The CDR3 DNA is TGCGCCAGCAGCCAAGATCTGGGGCGAGGAACTGAAGCTTTCTTT. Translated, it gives CASSQDLGRGTEAFF.

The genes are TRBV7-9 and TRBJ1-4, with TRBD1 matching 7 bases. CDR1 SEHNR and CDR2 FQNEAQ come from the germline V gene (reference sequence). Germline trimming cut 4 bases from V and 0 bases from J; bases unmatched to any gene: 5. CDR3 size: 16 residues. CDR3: CASSSWDSATNEKLFF. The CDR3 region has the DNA TGTGCCAGCAGCTCCTGGGACAGTGCAACTAATGAAAAACTGTTTTTT.

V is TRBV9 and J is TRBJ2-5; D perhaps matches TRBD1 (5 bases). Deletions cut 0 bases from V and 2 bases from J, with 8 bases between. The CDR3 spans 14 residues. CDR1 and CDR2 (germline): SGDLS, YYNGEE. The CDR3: CASSVGAGQETQYF. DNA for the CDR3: TGTGCCAGCAGCGTAGGGGCAGGGCAAGAGACCCAGTACTTC.

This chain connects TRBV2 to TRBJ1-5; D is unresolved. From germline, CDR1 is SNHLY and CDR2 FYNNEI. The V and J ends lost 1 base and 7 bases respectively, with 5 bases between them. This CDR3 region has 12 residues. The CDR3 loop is CASSEDQQPQHF. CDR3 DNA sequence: TGTGCCAGCAGTGAAGATCAACAGCCCCAGCATTTT.

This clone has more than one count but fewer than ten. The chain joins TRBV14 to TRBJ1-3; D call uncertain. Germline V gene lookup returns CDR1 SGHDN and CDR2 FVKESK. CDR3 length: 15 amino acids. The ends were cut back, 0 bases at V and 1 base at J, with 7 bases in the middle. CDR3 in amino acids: CASSQDSVSGNTIYF. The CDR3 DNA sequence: TGTGCCAGCAGCCAAGACTCGGTGTCTGGAAACACCATATATTTT. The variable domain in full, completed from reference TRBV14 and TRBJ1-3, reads EAGVTQFPSHSVIEKGQTVTLRCDPISGHDNLYWYRRVMGKEIKFLLHFVKESKQDESGMPNNRFLAERTGGTYSTLKVQPAELEDSGVYFCASSQDSVSGNTIYFGEGSWLTVV.

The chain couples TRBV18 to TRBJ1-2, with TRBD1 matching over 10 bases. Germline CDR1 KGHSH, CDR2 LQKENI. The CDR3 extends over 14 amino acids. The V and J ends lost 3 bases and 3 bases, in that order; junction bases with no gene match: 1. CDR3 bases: TGTGCCAGCTCACCGGACAGGGGGGACTATGGCTACACCTTC. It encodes CASSPDRGDYGYTF.

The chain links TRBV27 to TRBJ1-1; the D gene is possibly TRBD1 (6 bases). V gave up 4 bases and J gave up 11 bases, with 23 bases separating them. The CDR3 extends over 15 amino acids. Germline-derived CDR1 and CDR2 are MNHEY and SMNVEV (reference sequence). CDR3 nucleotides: TGTGCCAGCAGTTCGGGACAACTTACTGACCTGACCGCTTTCTTT. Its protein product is CASSSGQLTDLTAFF.

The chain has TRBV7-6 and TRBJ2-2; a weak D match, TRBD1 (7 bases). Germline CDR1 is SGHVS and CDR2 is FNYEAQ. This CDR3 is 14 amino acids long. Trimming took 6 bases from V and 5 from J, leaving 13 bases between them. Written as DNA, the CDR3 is TGTGCCAGCAGATCAGGGGGAGGAACCGGGGAGCTGTTTTTT. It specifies CASRSGGGTGELFF. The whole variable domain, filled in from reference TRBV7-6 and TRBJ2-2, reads GAGVSQSPRYKVTKRGQDVALRCDPISGHVSLYWYRQALGQGPEFLTYFNYEAQQDKSGLPNDRFSAERPEGSISTLTIQRTEQRDSAMYRCASRSGGGTGELFFGEGSRLTVL.

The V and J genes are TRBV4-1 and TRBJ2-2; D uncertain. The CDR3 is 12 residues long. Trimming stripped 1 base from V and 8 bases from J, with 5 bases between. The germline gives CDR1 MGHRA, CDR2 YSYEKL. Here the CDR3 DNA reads TGCGCCAGCAGCCAAGTACGGGGGGAGCTGTTTTTT. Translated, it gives CASSQVRGELFF.

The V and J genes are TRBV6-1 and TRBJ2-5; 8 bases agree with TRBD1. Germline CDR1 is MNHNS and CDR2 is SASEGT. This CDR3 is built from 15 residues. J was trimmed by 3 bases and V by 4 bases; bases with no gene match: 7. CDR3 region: CASSAGPGQEETQYF. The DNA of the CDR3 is TGTGCCAGCAGTGCCGGTCCGGGACAGGAAGAGACCCAGTACTTC.

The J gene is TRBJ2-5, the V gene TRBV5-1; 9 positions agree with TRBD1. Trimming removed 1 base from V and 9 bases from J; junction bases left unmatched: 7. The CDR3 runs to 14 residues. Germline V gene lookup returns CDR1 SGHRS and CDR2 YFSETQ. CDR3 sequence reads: CASSLRQGVDAQYF. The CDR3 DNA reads TGCGCCAGCAGCTTGAGACAGGGGGTGGACGCCCAGTACTTC.

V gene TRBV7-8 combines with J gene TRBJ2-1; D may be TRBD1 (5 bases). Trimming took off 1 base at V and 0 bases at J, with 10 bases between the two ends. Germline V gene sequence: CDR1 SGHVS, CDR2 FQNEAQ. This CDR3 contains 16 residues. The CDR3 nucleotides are TGTGCCAGCAGCTTAGTCCAGGGCTACTCCTACAATGAGCAGTTCTTC. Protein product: CASSLVQGYSYNEQFF. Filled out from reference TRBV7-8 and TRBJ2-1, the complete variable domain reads GAGVSQSPRYKVAKRGQDVALRCDPISGHVSLFWYQQALGQGPEFLTYFQNEAQLDKSGLPSDRFFAERPEGSVSTLKIQRTQQEDSAVYLCASSLVQGYSYNEQFFGPGTRLTVL.

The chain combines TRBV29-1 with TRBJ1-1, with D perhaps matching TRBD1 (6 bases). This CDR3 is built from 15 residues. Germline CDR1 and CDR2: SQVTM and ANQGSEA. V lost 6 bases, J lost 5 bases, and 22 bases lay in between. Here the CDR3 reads CSVRGAGEGGTEAFF. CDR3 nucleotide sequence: TGCAGCGTGCGGGGGGCAGGGGAAGGAGGAACTGAAGCTTTCTTT.